This T cell receptor beta chain originates from a study of TIL therapy for anti-PD-1-resistant metastatic lung cancer. The study's findings and limits: TIL clonotype persistence in blood showed no apparent association with response.

The libraries were made with immunoSEQ v3. Assay used: immunoSEQ multiplex PCR; TCRdb lists only in-frame clones, some missing. The sample lists about 60,000 clones, around 87% occurring once. To note about this clone: Its antigen remains unidentified.

Trimming stripped 1 base from V and 0 bases from J, with 8 bases between. The CDR3 spans 15 residues. Germline V gives CDR1 SGDLS, CDR2 YYNGEE. Time point meaning: pre-treatment sample, taken before nivolumab and TIL therapy. The gene calls are TRBV9 and TRBJ2-1; D is uncertain. This sequence originates from a person aged 25 to 80 with non-small cell lung cancer. Material: blood, obtained at baseline. CDR3 region: CASSVWQSSYNEQFF. As DNA, the CDR3 is TGTGCCAGCAGCGTATGGCAAAGCTCCTACAATGAGCAGTTCTTC. The whole variable domain, filled in from reference TRBV9 and TRBJ2-1, reads DSGVTQTPKHLITATGQRVTLRCSPRSGDLSVYWYQQSLDQGLQFLIQYYNGEERAKGNILERFSAQQFPDLHSELNLSSLELGDSALYFCASSVWQSSYNEQFFGPGTRLTVL.